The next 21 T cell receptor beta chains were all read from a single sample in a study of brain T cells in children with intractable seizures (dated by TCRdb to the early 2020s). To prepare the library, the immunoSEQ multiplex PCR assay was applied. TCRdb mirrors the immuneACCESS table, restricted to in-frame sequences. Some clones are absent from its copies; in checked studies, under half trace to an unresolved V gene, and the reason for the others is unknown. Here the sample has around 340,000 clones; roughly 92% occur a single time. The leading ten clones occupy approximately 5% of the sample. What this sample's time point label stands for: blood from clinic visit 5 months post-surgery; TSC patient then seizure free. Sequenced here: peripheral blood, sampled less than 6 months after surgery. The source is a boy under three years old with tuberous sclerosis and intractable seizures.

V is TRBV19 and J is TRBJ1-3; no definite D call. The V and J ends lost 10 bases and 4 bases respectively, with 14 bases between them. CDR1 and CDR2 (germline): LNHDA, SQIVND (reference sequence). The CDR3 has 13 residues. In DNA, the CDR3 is TGTGCCACCGGGCTCGGACTGGGAAACACCATATATTTT. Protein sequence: CATGLGLGNTIYF.

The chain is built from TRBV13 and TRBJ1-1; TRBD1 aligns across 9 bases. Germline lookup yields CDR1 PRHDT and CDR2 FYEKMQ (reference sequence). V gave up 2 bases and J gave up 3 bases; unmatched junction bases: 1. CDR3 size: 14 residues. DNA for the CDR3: TGTGCCAGCAGCTTACGGACAGGGGACACTGAAGCTTTCTTT. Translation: CASSLRTGDTEAFF.

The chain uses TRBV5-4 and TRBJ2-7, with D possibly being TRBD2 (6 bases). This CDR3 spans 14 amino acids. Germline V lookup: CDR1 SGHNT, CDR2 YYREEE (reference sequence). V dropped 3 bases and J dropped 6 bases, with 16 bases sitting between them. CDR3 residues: CASSSKAAEGEQYF. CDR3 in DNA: TGTGCCAGCAGCTCTAAAGCCGCGGAGGGCGAGCAGTACTTC.

The CDR3 reads CASSYTRTGEAYGYTF. In DNA form, the CDR3 reads TGTGCCAGCAGTTACACGAGGACAGGGGAGGCCTATGGCTACACCTTC. The V gene is TRBV6-5, the J gene TRBJ1-2; TRBD1 aligns across 9 bases. The CDR3 has 16 residues. Losses at the gene ends were 2 bases for V and 4 bases for J; bases not matched to a gene: 8. CDR1 MNHEY and CDR2 SVGAGI come from the germline V gene.

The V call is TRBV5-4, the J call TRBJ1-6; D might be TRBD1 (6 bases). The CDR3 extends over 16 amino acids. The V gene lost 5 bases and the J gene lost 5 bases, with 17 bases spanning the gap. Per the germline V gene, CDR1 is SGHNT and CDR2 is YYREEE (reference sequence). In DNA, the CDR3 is TGTGCCAGCAGTTTTCTCACAGGGCTCGATAATTCACCCCTCCACTTT. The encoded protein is CASSFLTGLDNSPLHF.

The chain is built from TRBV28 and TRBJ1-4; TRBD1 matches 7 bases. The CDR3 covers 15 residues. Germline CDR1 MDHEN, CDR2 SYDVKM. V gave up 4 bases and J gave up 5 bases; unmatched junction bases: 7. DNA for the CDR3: TGTGCCAGCAGTTCTCCAGGGGGTCGCAATGAAAAACTGTTTTTT. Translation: CASSSPGGRNEKLFF.

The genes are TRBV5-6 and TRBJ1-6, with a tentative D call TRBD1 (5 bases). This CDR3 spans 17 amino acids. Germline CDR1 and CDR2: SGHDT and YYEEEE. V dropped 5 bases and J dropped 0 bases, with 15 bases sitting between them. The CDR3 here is CASRTGTESSYNSPLHF. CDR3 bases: TGTGCCAGCAGGACCGGGACCGAGAGCTCCTATAATTCACCCCTCCACTTT.

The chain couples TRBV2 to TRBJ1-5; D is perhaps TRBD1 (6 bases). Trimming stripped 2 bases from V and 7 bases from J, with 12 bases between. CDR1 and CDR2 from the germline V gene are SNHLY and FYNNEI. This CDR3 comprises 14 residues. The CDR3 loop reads CASSEPGAWQPQHF. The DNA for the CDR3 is TGTGCCAGCAGTGAACCAGGGGCTTGGCAGCCCCAGCATTTT.

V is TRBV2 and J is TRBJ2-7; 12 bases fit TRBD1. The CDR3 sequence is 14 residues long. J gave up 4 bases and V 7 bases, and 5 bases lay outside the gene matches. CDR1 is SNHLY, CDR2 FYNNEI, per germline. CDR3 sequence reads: CASKGQGAFYEQYF. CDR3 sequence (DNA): TGTGCCAGCAAGGGACAGGGGGCCTTTTACGAGCAGTACTTC.

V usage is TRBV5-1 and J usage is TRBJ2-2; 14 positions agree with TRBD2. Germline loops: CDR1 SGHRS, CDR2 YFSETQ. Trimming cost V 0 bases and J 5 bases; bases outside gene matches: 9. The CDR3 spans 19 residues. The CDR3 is CASSLAAGLAGVGTGELFF. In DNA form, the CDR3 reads TGCGCCAGCAGCTTGGCCGCGGGACTAGCGGGAGTGGGTACCGGGGAGCTGTTTTTT.

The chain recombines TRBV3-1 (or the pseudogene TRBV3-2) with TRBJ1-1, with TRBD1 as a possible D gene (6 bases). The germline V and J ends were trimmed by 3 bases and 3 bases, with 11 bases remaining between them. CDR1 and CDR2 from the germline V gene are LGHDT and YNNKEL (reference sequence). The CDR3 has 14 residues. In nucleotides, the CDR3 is TGTGCCAGCAGCCATGGTGCAGGGGACACTGAAGCTTTCTTT. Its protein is CASSHGAGDTEAFF.

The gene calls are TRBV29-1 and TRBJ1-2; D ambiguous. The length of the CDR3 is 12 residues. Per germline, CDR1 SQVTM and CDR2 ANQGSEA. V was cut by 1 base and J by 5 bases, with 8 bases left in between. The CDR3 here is CSVEVSLYGYTF. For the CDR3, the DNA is TGCAGCGTTGAAGTTTCATTATATGGCTACACCTTC. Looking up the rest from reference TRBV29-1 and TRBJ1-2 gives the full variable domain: SAVISQKPSRDICQRGTSLTIQCQVDSQVTMMFWYRQQPGQSLTLIATANQGSEATYESGFVIDKFPISRPNLTFSTLTVSNMSPEDSSIYLCSVEVSLYGYTFGSGTRLTVV.

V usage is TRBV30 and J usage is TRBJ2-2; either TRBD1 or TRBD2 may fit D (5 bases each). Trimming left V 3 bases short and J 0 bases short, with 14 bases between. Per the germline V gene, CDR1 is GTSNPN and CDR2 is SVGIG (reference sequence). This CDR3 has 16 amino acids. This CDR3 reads CAWRFPGRANTGELFF. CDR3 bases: TGTGCCTGGAGGTTTCCGGGACGGGCGAACACCGGGGAGCTGTTTTTT. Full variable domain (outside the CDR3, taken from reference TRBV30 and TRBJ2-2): SQTIHQWPATLVQPVGSPLSLECTVEGTSNPNLYWYRQAAGRGLQLLFYSVGIGQISSEVPQNLSASRPQDRQFILSSKKLLLSDSGFYLCAWRFPGRANTGELFFGEGSRLTVL.

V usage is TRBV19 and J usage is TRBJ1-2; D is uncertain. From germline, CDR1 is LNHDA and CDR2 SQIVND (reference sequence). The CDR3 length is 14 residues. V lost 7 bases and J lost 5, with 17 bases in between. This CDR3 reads CASTLLSELYGYTF. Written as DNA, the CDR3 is TGTGCCAGTACCCTACTCTCAGAGCTATATGGCTACACCTTC. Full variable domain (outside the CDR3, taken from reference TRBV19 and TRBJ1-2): DGGITQSPKYLFRKEGQNVTLSCEQNLNHDAMYWYRQDPGQGLRLIYYSQIVNDFQKGDIAEGYSVSREKKESFPLTVTSAQKNPTAFYLCASTLLSELYGYTFGSGTRLTVV.

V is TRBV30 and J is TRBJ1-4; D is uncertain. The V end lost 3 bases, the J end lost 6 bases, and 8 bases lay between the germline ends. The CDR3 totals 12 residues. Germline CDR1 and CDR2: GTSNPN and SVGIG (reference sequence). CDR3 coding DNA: TGTGCCTGGAGCCGCGGAGATGAAAAACTGTTTTTT. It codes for CAWSRGDEKLFF.

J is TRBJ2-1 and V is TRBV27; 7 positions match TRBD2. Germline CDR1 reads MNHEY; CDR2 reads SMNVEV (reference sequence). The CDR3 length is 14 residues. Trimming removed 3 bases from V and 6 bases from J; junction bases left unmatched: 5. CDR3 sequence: CASSFRGDVNEQFF. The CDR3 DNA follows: TGTGCCAGCAGTTTCCGGGGGGATGTCAATGAGCAGTTCTTC.

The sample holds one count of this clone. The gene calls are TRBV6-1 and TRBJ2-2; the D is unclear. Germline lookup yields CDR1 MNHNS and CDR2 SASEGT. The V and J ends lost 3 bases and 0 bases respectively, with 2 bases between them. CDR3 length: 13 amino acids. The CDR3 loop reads CASSEANTGELFF. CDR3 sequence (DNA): TGTGCCAGCAGTGAGGCGAACACCGGGGAGCTGTTTTTT.

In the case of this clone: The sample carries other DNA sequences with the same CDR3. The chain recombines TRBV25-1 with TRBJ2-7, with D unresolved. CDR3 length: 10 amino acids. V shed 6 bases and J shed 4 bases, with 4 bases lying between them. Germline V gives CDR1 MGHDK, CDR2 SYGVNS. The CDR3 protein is CASRGYEQYF. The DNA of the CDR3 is TGTGCCAGCAGGGGTTACGAGCAGTACTTC.

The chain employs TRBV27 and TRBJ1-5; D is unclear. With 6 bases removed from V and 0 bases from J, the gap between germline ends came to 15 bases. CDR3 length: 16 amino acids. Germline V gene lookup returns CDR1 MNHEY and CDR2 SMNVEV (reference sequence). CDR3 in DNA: TGTGCCAGCAGACCACTGAGAACAGATAGCAATCAGCCCCAGCATTTT. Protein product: CASRPLRTDSNQPQHF.

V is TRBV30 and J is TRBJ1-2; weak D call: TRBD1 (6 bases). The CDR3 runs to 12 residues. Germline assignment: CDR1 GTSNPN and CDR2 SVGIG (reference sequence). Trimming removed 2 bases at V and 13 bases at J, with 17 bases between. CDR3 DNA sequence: TGTGCCTGGAGTCCGACAGGTTCTGGTCTCACCTTC. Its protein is CAWSPTGSGLTF.

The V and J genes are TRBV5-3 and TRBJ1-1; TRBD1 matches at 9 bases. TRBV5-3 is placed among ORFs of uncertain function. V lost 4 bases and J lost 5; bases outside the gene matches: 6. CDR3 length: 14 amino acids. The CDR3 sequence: CARSTGTGKTEAFF. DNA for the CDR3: TGTGCCAGAAGCACCGGGACAGGGAAAACTGAAGCTTTCTTT.